The rows below give T cell receptor beta chains drawn from one sample of a study of immune characteristics of hereditary and idiopathic chronic pancreatitis. Libraries were prepared by immunoSEQ multiplex PCR; TCRdb keeps only in-frame clonotypes and omits some of them. This table holds some 15,000 clones, about 73% found once. The sequenced sample was pancreas tissue with hereditary chronic pancreatitis. These receptors all stem from a human donor with chronic pancreatitis. CDR3s include the opening cysteine and the closing phenylalanine or tryptophan. A D gene is named only where the DNA matches it firmly. Only part of the rows carry a size: once, few, many, or a class if the clone is expanded.

clone size	D gene	V gene	J gene	CDR3 protein	CDR3 DNA
-	-	TRBV7-9	TRBJ2-3	CASSLLEDTQYF	TGTGCCAGCAGCTTATTGGAAGATACGCAGTATTTT
-	TRBD1	TRBV5-6	TRBJ1-3	CASSRQGSGNTIYF	TGTGCCAGCAGCAGACAGGGCTCTGGAAACACCATATATTTT
-	TRBD2	TRBV28	TRBJ2-5	CASSFRTSGRKETQYF	TGTGCCAGCAGTTTCCGGACTAGCGGGAGAAAAGAGACCCAGTACTTC
-	-	TRBV5-1	TRBJ1-6	CASSLVGQGERDSPLHF	TGCGCCAGCAGCTTGGTCGGTCAGGGAGAACGGGATTCACCCCTCCACTTT
-	-	TRBV5-6	TRBJ2-7	CASGDAVVHEQYF	TGTGCCAGCGGGGACGCGGTCGTCCACGAGCAGTACTTC
few	TRBD1	TRBV7-6	TRBJ1-4	CASSSPGQGEKLFF	TGTGCCAGCAGCTCCCCGGGACAGGGGGAAAAACTGTTTTTT
-	-	TRBV28	TRBJ1-5	CASSFRGGQPQHF	TGTGCCAGCAGTTTTCGAGGAGGCCAGCCCCAGCATTTT
once	-	TRBV24-1	TRBJ2-7	CATSDLPKLPRTWNEQYF	TGTGCCACCAGTGATCTACCAAAATTACCGAGGACGTGGAACGAGCAGTACTTC
-	-	TRBV20-1	TRBJ1-1	CSASKNTEAFF	TGCAGTGCTAGTAAAAACACTGAAGCTTTCTTT
-	-	TRBV11-3	TRBJ1-1	CASSLGGGMNTEAFF	TGTGCCAGCAGCTTGGGTGGGGGGATGAACACTGAAGCTTTCTTT
-	-	TRBV6-1	TRBJ1-2	CASSEMLAGGYTF	TGTGCCAGCAGTGAAATGTTGGCAGGAGGCTACACCTTC
-	-	TRBV15	TRBJ1-1	CATSRDPNTEAFF	TGTGCCACCAGCAGAGATCCGAACACTGAAGCTTTCTTT
-	TRBD1	TRBV27	TRBJ1-6	CASSTHAGTGNSPLHF	TGTGCCAGCAGTACACATGCCGGGACAGGGAATTCACCCCTCCACTTT
-	TRBD1	TRBV18	TRBJ2-7	CASSPRQGVYEQYF	TGTGCCAGCTCACCACGGCAGGGGGTCTACGAGCAGTACTTC
few	-	TRBV3-1/TRBV3-2	TRBJ1-4	CASSQGQGYEKLFF	TGTGCCAGCAGCCAAGGTCAAGGATACGAAAAACTGTTTTTT
-	-	TRBV30	TRBJ1-5	CAWSRMTENQPQHF	TGTGCCTGGAGTCGGATGACAGAAAATCAGCCCCAGCATTTT
-	-	TRBV25-1	TRBJ2-4	CASSGQLDSFLGKNIQYF	TGTGCCAGCAGTGGACAGCTTGACTCATTTTTAGGCAAAAACATTCAGTACTTC
-	TRBD1	TRBV5-1	TRBJ2-7	CASRRDSGSYEQYF	TGCGCCAGCAGACGGGACAGCGGCTCGTACGAGCAGTACTTC
-	-	TRBV4-2	TRBJ1-6	CASSQERPGINSPLHF	TGTGCCAGCAGCCAAGAACGTCCAGGGATTAATTCACCCCTCCACTTT
-	-	TRBV28	TRBJ1-5	CASSLWGGNQPQHF	TGTGCCAGCAGTTTATGGGGTGGCAATCAGCCCCAGCATTTT
-	TRBD1	TRBV28	TRBJ1-1	CASSSMTGRPDEAFF	TGTGCCAGCAGTTCAATGACAGGGAGGCCCGATGAAGCTTTCTTT
-	-	TRBV29-1	TRBJ2-6	CSVKVSGANVLTF	TGCAGCGTTAAGGTTTCTGGGGCCAACGTCCTGACTTTC
-	-	TRBV7-6	TRBJ2-1	CASKELAPTGEQFF	TGTGCCAGTAAAGAACTAGCCCCAACGGGGGAGCAGTTCTTC
-	TRBD1	TRBV5-1	TRBJ2-7	CASSPIWEGGFYEQYF	TGCGCCAGCAGCCCTATATGGGAAGGGGGCTTTTACGAGCAGTACTTC
-	-	TRBV2	TRBJ1-1	CASRTETNTEAFF	TGTGCCAGCCGGACGGAGACGAACACTGAAGCTTTCTTT
-	TRBD2	TRBV18	TRBJ2-7	CASSPPSTGGYEQYF	TGTGCCAGCTCACCACCTTCGACGGGAGGTTACGAGCAGTACTTC
once	TRBD2	TRBV11-3	TRBJ2-3	CASSPRPGLAGETTQYF	TGTGCCAGCAGCCCCCGCCCCGGACTAGCGGGAGAAACTACGCAGTATTTT
-	-	TRBV6-5	TRBJ2-7	CASSYSSQLYEQYF	TGTGCCAGCAGTTACTCAAGCCAGCTCTACGAGCAGTACTTC
-	-	TRBV4-1	TRBJ2-2	CASSPRDFRGGELFF	TGCGCCAGCAGCCCCCGGGACTTTCGAGGCGGGGAGCTGTTTTTT
-	-	TRBV2	TRBJ2-7	CASSDWTSSYEQYF	TGTGCCAGCAGTGATTGGACTTCCTCCTACGAGCAGTACTTC
-	-	TRBV10-3	TRBJ1-4	CAISGTADNEKLFF	TGTGCCATCAGTGGGACAGCTGATAATGAAAAACTGTTTTTT
-	TRBD2	TRBV24-1	TRBJ2-1	CATSDQTSGGFNEQFF	TGTGCCACCAGTGACCAAACTAGCGGCGGATTCAATGAGCAGTTCTTC
-	-	TRBV27	TRBJ2-3	CASSLRSARDTQYF	TGTGCCAGCAGTTTACGCAGCGCGCGAGATACGCAGTATTTT
-	TRBD2	TRBV19	TRBJ2-3	CASRVSGADTQYF	TGTGCCAGTAGGGTCAGCGGGGCAGATACGCAGTATTTT
-	-	TRBV2	TRBJ2-7	CASSEFRASYEQYF	TGTGCCAGCAGTGAATTTCGGGCATCCTACGAGCAGTACTTC
once	-	TRBV7-9	TRBJ1-4	CASSSGGGEKLFF	TGTGCCAGCAGCTCGGGGGGCGGAGAAAAACTGTTTTTT
-	TRBD2	TRBV9	TRBJ2-5	CASSALAGKTETQYF	TGTGCCAGCAGCGCACTAGCGGGAAAGACAGAGACCCAGTACTTC
-	TRBD1	TRBV6-5	TRBJ2-7	CASILDRGVRYEQYF	TGTGCCAGCATTCTTGACAGGGGAGTCCGCTACGAGCAGTACTTC
-	-	TRBV7-9	TRBJ1-6	CASSLGRVWTYNSPLHF	TGTGCCAGCAGCTTAGGCAGGGTGTGGACCTATAATTCACCCCTCCACTTT
few	-	TRBV7-2	TRBJ2-3	CASSQIPSTDTQYF	TGTGCCAGCAGCCAAATCCCTAGCACAGATACGCAGTATTTT
-	TRBD2	TRBV30	TRBJ2-5	CAWQQRTSGGETQYF	TGTGCCTGGCAACAGCGGACTAGCGGGGGAGAGACCCAGTACTTC
once	-	TRBV18	TRBJ1-2	CASSPPERTTLFYGYTF	TGTGCCAGCTCACCACCGGAGAGGACTACACTTTTTTATGGCTACACCTTC
-	-	TRBV4-1	TRBJ2-6	CASSQDKASGESGANVLTF	TGCGCCAGCAGCCAAGATAAAGCTTCGGGGGAGTCTGGGGCCAACGTCCTGACTTTC
-	TRBD1	TRBV2	TRBJ1-2	CASSETGAGSGYTF	TGTGCCAGCAGTGAAACAGGGGCAGGGAGCGGCTACACCTTC
-	TRBD1	TRBV28	TRBJ1-2	CASNIEGRGNGYTF	TGTGCCAGCAATATTGAGGGCAGGGGGAATGGCTACACCTTC
few	-	TRBV2	TRBJ2-7	CASSELGLDEQYF	TGTGCCAGCAGTGAACTAGGGTTGGACGAGCAGTACTTC
-	-	TRBV14	TRBJ1-5	CASSQGTVNQPQHF	TGTGCCAGCAGCCAAGGGACAGTCAATCAGCCCCAGCATTTT
-	-	TRBV15	TRBJ2-3	CATSRGREGADTQYF	TGTGCCACCAGCAGAGGTAGAGAGGGAGCAGATACGCAGTATTTT
-	-	TRBV28	TRBJ1-3	CASSILGGVRNTIYF	TGTGCCAGCAGTATCCTCGGGGGGGTACGAAACACCATATATTTT
-	TRBD1	TRBV5-4	TRBJ1-1	CASSIDRVNTEAFF	TGTGCCAGCAGCATTGACAGGGTGAACACTGAAGCTTTCTTT
-	TRBD1	TRBV5-5	TRBJ1-1	CASSPDRGTEAFF	TGTGCCAGCAGCCCGGACAGGGGCACTGAAGCTTTCTTT
-	-	TRBV18	TRBJ1-1	CASSPQQPRRGGTEAFF	TGTGCCAGCTCACCCCAGCAACCAAGGAGGGGTGGAACTGAAGCTTTCTTT
once	TRBD1	TRBV7-9	TRBJ2-3	CASSLRQGADTQYF	TGTGCCAGCAGCTTACGACAGGGGGCAGATACGCAGTATTTT